A single sample is the source of the 21 T cell receptor beta chains below, sequenced in a study of shared clonotypes between healthy human individuals. Some clones are missing from TCRdb's copy, which holds only in-frame ones; the method was immunoSEQ multiplex PCR. The sample comprises more than 90,000 clones, about two thirds of which are singletons, and approximately 49% rests with the top ten. The sample was memory CD8+ T cells sorted from blood. The subset here: CD45RO+ cells pooled with CCR7-negative TemRA cells. The receptors stem from a man between 25 and 39 years old in good health.

The chain employs TRBV2 and TRBJ2-7; TRBD2 matches at 8 bases. J lost 1 base, V lost 5 bases, and 7 bases had no gene match. CDR1 and CDR2 from the germline V gene are SNHLY and FYNNEI. The CDR3 has 15 amino acids. CDR3 nucleotide sequence: TGTGCCAGCAGTTCCCGGGAGGGCCCGTCCTACGAGCAGTACTTC. Translated: CASSSREGPSYEQYF.

The chain has TRBV27 and TRBJ2-7; D tentatively fits TRBD1 or TRBD2 (5 bases each). This CDR3 comprises 14 residues. CDR1 and CDR2 from the germline V gene are MNHEY and SMNVEV (reference sequence). V was clipped by 5 bases and J by 1 base, with 12 bases between them. Written as DNA, the CDR3 is TGTGCCAGCAGTATTAAAGGGACGTCCTACGAGCAGTACTTC. It specifies CASSIKGTSYEQYF.

The chain employs TRBV7-8 and TRBJ1-4; possibly TRBD1 for D (5 bases). This CDR3 comprises 16 residues. Trimming left V 5 bases short and J 6 bases short, with 19 bases between. The germline gives CDR1 SGHVS, CDR2 FQNEAQ. The DNA for the CDR3 is TGTGCCAGCAGCCCCCTGGGGGGGGGTAGCGATGAAAAACTGTTTTTT. Its protein is CASSPLGGGSDEKLFF.

The V and J genes are TRBV6-4 and TRBJ2-2, with D possibly matching TRBD2 (6 bases). The germline CDR1 and CDR2 sequences are MRHNA and SNTAGT. V dropped 6 bases and J dropped 7 bases, with 21 bases sitting between them. This CDR3 is built from 16 residues. CDR3 coding DNA: TGTGCCAGCAGCCCCTCCGGGAGCCTTGATGGCGGGGAGCTGTTTTTT. Amino acid sequence: CASSPSGSLDGGELFF.

The rearrangement links TRBV10-3 to TRBJ2-5, with 11 bases that match TRBD2. The CDR3 length is 17 residues. V lost 3 bases and J lost 5; bases outside the gene matches: 11. Looked up from germline, CDR1 is ENHRY and CDR2 is SYGVKD. CDR3 nucleotide sequence: TGTGCCATCAGTGAAACCCTGCTAGCGGGAGGCGGGGAGACCCAGTACTTC. Protein: CAISETLLAGGGETQYF.

The rearrangement links TRBV15 to TRBJ2-5; perhaps TRBD2 as D (5 bases). V lost 1 base and J 2 bases, leaving 14 bases between the germline ends. Germline V gene sequence: CDR1 LNHNV, CDR2 YYDKDF (reference sequence). The CDR3 runs 16 residues. The CDR3 DNA is TGTGCCACCAGCAGAGCGAGCGGAGCCCTTCAAGAGACCCAGTACTTC. Encoded protein: CATSRASGALQETQYF.

This chain links TRBV19 with TRBJ2-1; D not certain. Trimming left V 2 bases short and J 4 bases short, with 6 bases between. The germline V gene encodes CDR1 LNHDA and CDR2 SQIVND (reference sequence). CDR3 length: 13 residues. The CDR3 sequence is CASSISSYNEQFF. The CDR3, as DNA: TGTGCCAGTAGTATAAGCAGTTACAATGAGCAGTTCTTC.

This clone has a handful of counts. The chain links TRBV11-3 to TRBJ2-7, with D maybe TRBD2 (6 bases). Deletions cut 1 base from V and 5 bases from J, with 6 bases between. Germline CDR1 and CDR2: SGHNT and YENEEA. This CDR3 is built from 12 residues. The DNA for the CDR3 is TGTGCCAGCAGCTTAGGGACTAACGAGCAGTACTTC. This translates into CASSLGTNEQYF.

The chain combines TRBV5-1 with TRBJ1-1; perhaps TRBD1 as D (6 bases). The CDR3 runs 14 residues. The germline V gene has CDR1 SGHRS and CDR2 YFSETQ. The ends were cut back, 0 bases at V and 1 base at J, with 7 bases in the middle. CDR3 sequence: CASSLGQANTEAFF. As DNA, the CDR3 is TGCGCCAGCAGCTTGGGACAGGCGAACACTGAAGCTTTCTTT.

This clone appeared a single time. The chain carries TRBV6-1 and TRBJ1-4; D not resolved. Deletions cut 1 base from V and 7 bases from J, with 7 bases between. CDR1 and CDR2 from the germline V gene are MNHNS and SASEGT. CDR3 size: 13 residues. CDR3 loop: CASSEGNAEKLFF. CDR3 nucleotides: TGTGCCAGCAGTGAAGGGAACGCTGAAAAACTGTTTTTT.

This clone was seen more than once but under ten times. V is TRBV19 and J is TRBJ2-7; TRBD1 matches at 9 bases. The V gene end was trimmed by 5 bases and the J gene end by 4 bases; junction bases not matched to a gene: 9. Per the germline V gene, CDR1 is LNHDA and CDR2 is SQIVND (reference sequence). CDR3 length equals 15 residues. Here the CDR3 reads CASSGDRVSPYEQYF. In DNA form, the CDR3 reads TGTGCCAGTAGTGGGGACAGGGTCTCCCCTTACGAGCAGTACTTC.

The chain has TRBV7-9 and TRBJ2-1; D unresolved. Deletions cut 1 base from V and 6 bases from J, with 7 bases between. CDR1 is SEHNR and CDR2 is FQNEAQ in the germline V gene (reference sequence). The CDR3 length is 13 residues. CDR3 protein: CASSLVQANEQFF. In DNA form, the CDR3 reads TGTGCCAGCAGCTTAGTTCAGGCCAATGAGCAGTTCTTC.

This clone was observed a handful of times. V and J are TRBV7-9 and TRBJ2-2; 7 bases map to TRBD1. The CDR3 consists of 17 residues. Losses at the gene ends were 3 bases for V and 4 bases for J; bases not matched to a gene: 11. Germline CDR1 SEHNR, CDR2 FQNEAQ (reference sequence). The chain's CDR3 is CASSFSRGSGGTGELFF. The CDR3 DNA is TGTGCCAGCAGCTTTAGCAGGGGATCAGGGGGCACCGGGGAGCTGTTTTTT.

CDR3 nucleotides: TGCGCCAGCAGTGAGTGGGACAGGGGGAACACCGGGGAGCTGTTTTTT. Protein sequence: CASSEWDRGNTGELFF. The chain carries TRBV10-2 and TRBJ2-2, with TRBD1 identical over 10 bases. The junction had 0 bases not matched to a gene; V was cut back by 1 base and J by 1 base. Per the germline V gene, CDR1 is WSHSY and CDR2 is SAAADI. This CDR3 is built from 16 residues.

On this clone: Additional DNA sequences in this sample encode the identical CDR3. The J gene is TRBJ2-7, the V gene TRBV5-1; 7 nucleotides align to TRBD1. The V segment lost 2 bases and the J segment 0 bases; nucleotides outside the gene matches: 2. Germline V lookup: CDR1 SGHRS, CDR2 YFSETQ. The CDR3 covers 14 residues. CDR3 protein: CASSLGTDSYEQYF. CDR3 in DNA: TGCGCCAGCAGCTTAGGGACAGACTCCTACGAGCAGTACTTC.

This chain links TRBV9 with TRBJ2-5; TRBD1 matches at 10 bases. The J call may be in error: the DNA end matches TRBJ2-7 better. The length of the CDR3 is 14 residues. CDR1 and CDR2 from the germline V gene are SGDLS and YYNGEE. As DNA, the CDR3 is TGTGCCAGCAGCATAGGGACAGGGGTATACGAGCAGTACTTC. Amino acids: CASSIGTGVYEQYF.

The chain carries TRBV2 and TRBJ2-1, with 11 bases lining up with TRBD2. The CDR3 is 15 amino acids. V trimming: 4 bases; J trimming: 8 bases; junction bases outside the gene matches: 7. Per germline, CDR1 SNHLY and CDR2 FYNNEI. CDR3 protein: CASSVYGLAGDEQFF. Written as DNA, the CDR3 is TGTGCCAGCAGTGTCTACGGACTAGCGGGCGATGAGCAGTTCTTC.

This clone has a handful of counts. Other DNA variants within this sample encode the same CDR3. This chain joins TRBV2 and TRBJ2-1; the D is unclear. The V end lost 2 bases, the J end lost 2 bases, and 4 bases lay between the germline ends. The CDR3 is 13 residues long. Germline assignment: CDR1 SNHLY and CDR2 FYNNEI. CDR3 bases: TGTGCCAGCAGTGAAATCACCTACAATGAGCAGTTCTTC. Encoded protein: CASSEITYNEQFF.

This chain connects TRBV6-5 to TRBJ1-2; TRBD1 aligns across 8 bases. V was clipped by 2 bases and J by 8 bases; unmatched bases: 10. This CDR3 is built from 15 residues. Germline values: CDR1 MNHEY, CDR2 SVGAGI. CDR3 DNA sequence: TGTGCCAGCAGTTACGGACCCCAGGGGGCCAGAGGCTACACCTTC. Encoded protein: CASSYGPQGARGYTF.

V is TRBV7-9 and J is TRBJ2-5; 10 positions match TRBD1. This CDR3 comprises 15 residues. The V gene's germline CDR1 is SEHNR and CDR2 FQNEAQ (reference sequence). Germline trimming cut 6 bases from V and 5 bases from J; bases unmatched to any gene: 9. CDR3 sequence (DNA): TGTGCCAGCAGTCGAGGACAGGGGGAAGTGGAGACCCAGTACTTC. Translation: CASSRGQGEVETQYF.

The chain uses TRBV10-2 and TRBJ2-7; D is unresolved. Looked up from germline, CDR1 is WSHSY and CDR2 is SAAADI. The germline V and J ends were trimmed by 8 bases and 6 bases, with 17 bases remaining between them. CDR3 length equals 13 residues. CDR3: CASCRDSIGEQYF. For the CDR3, the DNA is TGCGCCAGCTGTCGAGACTCCATAGGCGAGCAGTACTTC.